The present entry profiles one T cell receptor (beta chain) with its context. Its antigen is currently unknown. Via MiXCR, TCRdb re-called the RT-PCR reads, giving one row per CDR3 protein. The sample lists hundreds of thousands of distinct CDR3 sequences, 11% occurring once. The sample originates from a study of response to subunit inactivated influenza vaccine. Germline lookup yields CDR1 SGHRS and CDR2 YFSETQ. The ends were cut back, 5 bases at V and 4 bases at J, with 12 bases in the middle. There are 13 residues in the CDR3. The study's findings and limits: Authors suggested each seasonal flu vaccination may recruit only limited numbers of new T cells.

This sequence originates from a man between 45 and 60 years old who received an inactivated influenza vaccine. The source material was PBMCs from blood, sampled roughly 48 days after vaccination. This sequence joins TRBV5-1 and TRBJ1-1; a weak D match, TRBD1 (5 bases). The CDR3 nucleotides read TGCGCCAGCAGAGAACAGGCGGGCACTGAAGCTTTCTTT. As protein: CASREQAGTEAFF.